This note documents a single TCR beta chain sequence. Mismatch with germline at one junction end may stem from a read error. This sample is drawn from a study of control samples from healthy donors and cancer patients. Germline assignment: CDR1 KGHSH and CDR2 LQKENI. The CDR3 extends over 15 amino acids. Assay used: immunoSEQ multiplex PCR; TCRdb lists only in-frame clones, some missing. Here the sample spans some 48,000 clones, over 90% being singletons. Material: PBMCs. V gene TRBV18 combines with J gene TRBJ2-2; no definite D call. The TCR originated in a woman aged 45-65 years with head and neck cancer. In DNA form, the CDR3 reads TGTGCCAGCTCCCCACGGTTGGGGAACACCGGGGAGCTGTTTTTT. This encodes CASSPRLGNTGELFF.